This T cell receptor (beta chain) was recovered during a study of blood T cell repertoires in COVID-19. As for the study in general: Collection of acute and convalescent COVID-19 samples took place in the United States, Italy and Spain. Sample material is recorded as cDNA or gDNA derived from T cells, B-cell-depleted T cells, or PBMCs.

Seattle patients were enrolled while actively infected and followed longitudinally. In germline, CDR1 is MNHEY, CDR2 SMNVEV (reference sequence). The ends were cut back, 3 bases at V and 4 bases at J, with 9 bases in the middle. The CDR3 is 13 residues long. Per the study methods: Estimates of nucleated cell counts were drawn from the amplification of reference gene primers. The data were produced by immunoSEQ multiplex PCR, yet TCRdb's version contains in-frame clones alone and is incomplete. D and trimming were read from the DNA, whereas the V and J calls and clone size are those reported in that table. The sample has tens of thousands of clones, 80% to 90% seen once; the top ten hold around 5.2%.

This clonotype originated in a man at least 80 years old with COVID-19, enrolled during active disease. The chain recombines TRBV27 with TRBJ2-5, with D possibly being TRBD1 (6 bases). Material: peripheral blood. The CDR3 DNA follows: TGTGCCAGCAGTTTTCAGGGGTCAGAGACCCAGTACTTC. It specifies CASSFQGSETQYF.